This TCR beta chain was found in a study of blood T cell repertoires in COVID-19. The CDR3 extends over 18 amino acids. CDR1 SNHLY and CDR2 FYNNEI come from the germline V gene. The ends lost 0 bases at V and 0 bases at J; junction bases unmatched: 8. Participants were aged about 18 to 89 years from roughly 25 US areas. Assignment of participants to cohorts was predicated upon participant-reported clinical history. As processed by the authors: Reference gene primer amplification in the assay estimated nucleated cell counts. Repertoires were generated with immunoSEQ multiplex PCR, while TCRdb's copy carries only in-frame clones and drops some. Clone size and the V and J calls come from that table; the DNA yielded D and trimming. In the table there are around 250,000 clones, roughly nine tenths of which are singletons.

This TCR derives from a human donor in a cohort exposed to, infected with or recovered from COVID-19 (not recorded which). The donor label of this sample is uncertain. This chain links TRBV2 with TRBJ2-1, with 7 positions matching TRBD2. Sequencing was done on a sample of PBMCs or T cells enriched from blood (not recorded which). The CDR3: CASSEAMGAGISYNEQFF. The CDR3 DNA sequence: TGTGCCAGCAGTGAAGCCATGGGAGCGGGGATCTCCTACAATGAGCAGTTCTTC.